The 24 T cell receptor beta chains below were found in one sample sequenced in a study of regulatory T cells in long-lasting Graves disease. Time point of the sample: newly diagnosed GD, antithyroid drugs for less than 3 months. After RNA was extracted from PBMCs, the TCR library was made from it. Assembly of TCR beta libraries relied on iRepertoire HTBI primers together with Arm-PCR of CDR3 regions. TCRdb reanalysed the multiplex PCR reads using MiXCR and keeps one entry per CDR3 protein. This table has some 410,000 distinct CDR3 sequences, 15% to 20% appearing once. These data were likewise used in another study, on T cells in Graves' hyperthyroidism and ophthalmopathy.

The sequences come from peripheral blood mononuclear cells (PBMCs), collected at new diagnosis, from a patient treated with antithyroid drugs. The source of these receptors is a woman aged 25 to 39 with Graves disease.

This clonotype was found a few times. This chain joins TRBV29-1 and TRBJ2-7, with D perhaps TRBD2 (5 bases). With 0 bases removed from V and 0 bases from J, the gap between germline ends came to 12 bases. From germline, CDR1 is SQVTM and CDR2 ANQGSEA. The CDR3 spans 15 residues. Written as DNA, the CDR3 is TGCAGCGTTGAAGACCTCCGCGGGTCCTCCTACGAGCAGTACTTC. This encodes CSVEDLRGSSYEQYF.

This clonotype was seen a handful of times. The chain has TRBV9 and TRBJ1-6, with 8 nucleotides matching TRBD1. The V segment lost 4 bases and the J segment 10 bases; nucleotides outside the gene matches: 10. This CDR3 spans 15 amino acids. CDR1 and CDR2 from the germline V gene are SGDLS and YYNGEE. CDR3: CASSPDRGGGSPLHF. CDR3 nucleotides: TGTGCCAGCAGCCCCGACAGGGGAGGTGGATCACCCCTCCACTTT.

This clonotype was found many times. This chain uses TRBV6-2 or TRBV6-3 with TRBJ2-1; TRBD1 aligns across 12 bases. CDR3 length: 14 residues. The junction had 9 bases not matched to a gene; V was cut back by 6 bases and J by 12 bases. Germline assignment: CDR1 MNHEY and CDR2 SVGEGT. The CDR3 reads CASSMGQGAQVQFF. CDR3 coding DNA: TGTGCCAGCAGCATGGGACAGGGGGCGCAGGTGCAGTTCTTC.

Only a few counts were recorded for this clonotype. V is TRBV7-2 and J is TRBJ1-1; D might be TRBD1 (5 bases). With 1 base removed from V and 6 bases from J, the gap between germline ends came to 12 bases. CDR1 and CDR2 (germline): SGHTA, FQGNSA. CDR3 size: 14 residues. The DNA for the CDR3 is TGTGCCAGCAGCTTAGATGGCGGGGGGGCTGAAGCTTTCTTT. It encodes CASSLDGGGAEAFF.

This clonotype was counted a few times. This sequence joins TRBV27 and TRBJ2-2; the match to TRBD1 covers 8 bases. Trimming removed 3 bases from V and 7 bases from J; junction bases left unmatched: 7. Germline V CDR1 and CDR2: MNHEY, SMNVEV (reference sequence). CDR3 size: 15 residues. CDR3 in amino acids: CASSFDRGFYGELFF. CDR3 bases: TGTGCCAGCAGTTTTGACAGGGGATTTTACGGGGAGCTGTTTTTT.

This clonotype was seen only a few times. The gene calls are TRBV12-5 and TRBJ1-1; maybe TRBD1 (6 bases). Trimming cost V 5 bases and J 0 bases, with 10 bases left between them. The CDR3 is 14 residues long. CDR1 and CDR2 from the germline V gene are LGHNT and FRNRAP. CDR3 region: CASGRGQLNTEAFF. The CDR3 DNA follows: TGTGCTAGTGGTCGCGGACAGTTGAACACTGAAGCTTTCTTT.

This clonotype showed up many times. The V and J genes are TRBV30 and TRBJ2-5; TRBD2 is a possible D gene (5 bases). This CDR3 region has 13 residues. Germline assignment: CDR1 GTSNPN and CDR2 SVGIG (reference sequence). Trimming left V 4 bases short and J 1 base short, with 10 bases between. Here the CDR3 reads CAWIEAGQETQYF. In nucleotides, the CDR3 is TGTGCCTGGATAGAGGCGGGCCAAGAGACCCAGTACTTC.

This sequence joins TRBV29-1 and TRBJ1-1; D is unresolved. V was trimmed by 0 bases and J by 2 bases, leaving 10 bases between them. Germline V lookup: CDR1 SQVTM, CDR2 ANQGSEA. The CDR3 has 14 residues. The CDR3, as DNA: TGCAGCGTTGAAGATCTCACAGTTAACACTGAAGCTTTCTTT. Encoded protein: CSVEDLTVNTEAFF. Supplemented by reference TRBV29-1 and TRBJ1-1, the full variable domain reads SAVISQKPSRDICQRGTSLTIQCQVDSQVTMMFWYRQQPGQSLTLIATANQGSEATYESGFVIDKFPISRPNLTFSTLTVSNMSPEDSSIYLCSVEDLTVNTEAFFGQGTRLTVV.

There are many counts of this clonotype. The chain is built from TRBV6-2 or TRBV6-3 and TRBJ2-1; 7 nucleotides align to TRBD2. CDR3 length equals 16 residues. V gave up 5 bases and J gave up 2 bases; unmatched junction bases: 9. Germline V gives CDR1 MNHEY, CDR2 SVGEGT. CDR3 DNA sequence: TGTGCCAGCAGTGTCTCAGCGGGAATCACCTACAATGAGCAGTTCTTC. It yields the protein CASSVSAGITYNEQFF.

This clonotype was detected many times. This chain connects TRBV7-9 to TRBJ2-1; D is ambiguous. The V end lost 5 bases, the J end lost 5 bases, and 10 bases lay between the germline ends. The CDR3 covers 13 residues. Looked up from germline, CDR1 is SEHNR and CDR2 is FQNEAQ (reference sequence). The CDR3 here is CASSPWTDNEQFF. The CDR3 DNA sequence: TGTGCCAGCAGCCCCTGGACGGACAATGAGCAGTTCTTC.

This clonotype has at least ten counts. This chain links TRBV12-3 or TRBV12-4 with TRBJ2-3, with D tentatively TRBD1 or TRBD2 (6 bases each). The CDR3 covers 15 residues. V was trimmed by 2 bases and J by 2 bases, leaving 11 bases between them. Written as DNA, the CDR3 is TGTGCCAGCAGTTTATGGGGGGCTAACACAGATACGCAGTATTTT. This gives the protein CASSLWGANTDTQYF.

This clonotype was detected ten times or more. DNA for the CDR3: TGTGCCAGCAGGCCGGGACTAGCGACAGATACGCAGTATTTT. Amino acid sequence: CASRPGLATDTQYF. The gene calls are TRBV7-2 and TRBJ2-3, with 10 bases matching TRBD2. The CDR3 contains 14 residues. V trimming: 6 bases; J trimming: 3 bases; junction bases outside the gene matches: 3. Germline V gives CDR1 SGHTA, CDR2 FQGNSA.

This clonotype was recorded many times. CDR3 DNA sequence: TGTGCCACCAGCAGACCCCGAGGGGGAGAGACCCAGTACTTC. Amino acid sequence: CATSRPRGGETQYF. The chain is built from TRBV15 and TRBJ2-5; the D gene is possibly TRBD1 (6 bases). This CDR3 has 14 residues. Germline V gene data show CDR1 as LNHNV and CDR2 as YYDKDF (reference sequence). The V end was cut by 2 bases, the J end by 4 bases, with 11 bases between. The full variable domain, its missing parts supplied by reference TRBV15 and TRBJ2-5, is DAMVIQNPRYQVTQFGKPVTLSCSQTLNHNVMYWYQQKSSQAPKLLFHYYDKDFNNEADTPDNFQSRRPNTSFCFLDIRSPGLGDTAMYLCATSRPRGGETQYFGPGTRLLVL.

The gene calls are TRBV12-3 or TRBV12-4 and TRBJ2-1; 12 bases match TRBD2. CDR3 length equals 15 residues. After removal of 7 bases from V and 5 bases from J, the junction contained 6 bases not matched to a gene. CDR3 nucleotide sequence: TGTGCCAGCATTCTGACTAGCGGGAGTAACAATGAGCAGTTCTTC. Translating it yields CASILTSGSNNEQFF.

This clonotype came up a few times. This chain connects TRBV29-1 to TRBJ1-1, with D perhaps matching TRBD1 (5 bases). CDR3 size: 13 residues. Germline V gene data show CDR1 as SQVTM and CDR2 as ANQGSEA. V dropped 3 bases and J dropped 4 bases, with 12 bases sitting between them. The CDR3 reads CSVDHRGGTEAFF. The CDR3 DNA follows: TGCAGCGTTGACCACCGGGGGGGCACTGAAGCTTTCTTT. Drawing the rest from reference TRBV29-1 and TRBJ1-1, the complete variable domain is SAVISQKPSRDICQRGTSLTIQCQVDSQVTMMFWYRQQPGQSLTLIATANQGSEATYESGFVIDKFPISRPNLTFSTLTVSNMSPEDSSIYLCSVDHRGGTEAFFGQGTRLTVV.

On this clonotype itself: Just one base apart from a much larger clone, this may be a read error. V and J are TRBV19 and TRBJ2-6, with D maybe TRBD1 (5 bases). Germline CDR1 and CDR2: LNHDA and SQIVND (reference sequence). The length of the CDR3 is 15 residues. CDR3 nucleotide sequence: TGTGCCAGTAGTATTAGCTACTCTGGGGCCAACGTCCCGACTTTC. This translates into CASSISYSGANVPTF.

There are many counts of this clonotype. Written as DNA, the CDR3 is TGTGCCAGCAGTGTATTGGACAGGGAAACCAAAAACATTCAGTACTTC. Amino acid sequence: CASSVLDRETKNIQYF. The chain links TRBV28 to TRBJ2-4; 8 positions match TRBD1. Germline assignment: CDR1 MDHEN and CDR2 SYDVKM. V dropped 5 bases and J dropped 2; count of bases not matched to a gene: 8. The CDR3 is 16 residues long.

This clonotype was detected ten times or more. In DNA form, the CDR3 reads TGTGCCAGCAGTCCTCTCAGGGCAGCTGGCTACAATGAGCAGTTCTTC. It specifies CASSPLRAAGYNEQFF. The chain uses TRBV28 and TRBJ2-1; D is perhaps TRBD1 (5 bases). The length of the CDR3 is 16 residues. Per germline, CDR1 MDHEN and CDR2 SYDVKM. Deletions cut 5 bases from V and 3 bases from J, with 17 bases between.

This clonotype has a count of ten or more. The rearrangement uses TRBV30 and TRBJ2-1, with 9 bases that match TRBD2. V was clipped by 8 bases and J by 6 bases; unmatched bases: 8. The CDR3 loop spans 13 amino acids. The V gene's germline CDR1 is GTSNPN and CDR2 SVGIG (reference sequence). CDR3 sequence reads: CATAGLAPNEQFF. The CDR3, as DNA: TGTGCCACAGCGGGACTAGCCCCCAATGAGCAGTTCTTC.

V usage is TRBV9 and J usage is TRBJ2-2, with D unclear. V was pared by 0 bases and J by 2 bases, with 14 bases between. Looked up from germline, CDR1 is SGDLS and CDR2 is YYNGEE. The CDR3 covers 17 residues. The CDR3 here is CASSVGVMGLNTGELFF. Written as DNA, the CDR3 is TGTGCCAGCAGCGTAGGGGTCATGGGCCTTAACACCGGGGAGCTGTTTTTT.

This clonotype occurred a few times. The rearrangement joins TRBV27 to TRBJ1-6; 9 positions match TRBD1. Germline trimming cut 5 bases from V and 5 bases from J; bases unmatched to any gene: 25. From germline, CDR1 is MNHEY and CDR2 SMNVEV (reference sequence). The CDR3 is 22 residues long. The CDR3 nucleotides read TGTGCCAGCAGTCCGAGTTTTCTAGTGTCGGGACAGGGAGTGTGGAATAATTCACCCCTCCACTTT. It translates to CASSPSFLVSGQGVWNNSPLHF.

The rearrangement links TRBV5-4 to TRBJ2-7; D is undetermined. CDR1 and CDR2 from the germline V gene are SGHNT and YYREEE (reference sequence). The V end lost 0 bases, the J end lost 2 bases, and 9 bases lay between the germline ends. The CDR3 length is 14 residues. The CDR3, as DNA: TGTGCCAGCAGCTTGGAAGGGTTCGCCTACGAGCAGTACTTC. This translates into CASSLEGFAYEQYF.

The chain links TRBV30 to TRBJ1-3; no clear D gene. Trimming took 8 bases from V and 2 from J, leaving 16 bases between them. Germline CDR1 GTSNPN, CDR2 SVGIG (reference sequence). This CDR3 comprises 14 residues. The CDR3 nucleotides read TGTGCCGGGGAGGTCGCGCGGACTGGAAACACCATATATTTT. Its protein is CAGEVARTGNTIYF. Looking up the rest from reference TRBV30 and TRBJ1-3 gives the full variable domain: SQTIHQWPATLVQPVGSPLSLECTVEGTSNPNLYWYRQAAGRGLQLLFYSVGIGQISSEVPQNLSASRPQDRQFILSSKKLLLSDSGFYLCAGEVARTGNTIYFGEGSWLTVV.

Many counts were recorded for this clonotype. The DNA of the CDR3 is TGTGCCAGCTGTCCTAGCGGGTCCCAAGAGACCCAGTACTTC. As protein: CASCPSGSQETQYF. V and J are TRBV2 and TRBJ2-5; 8 bases match TRBD2. CDR1 and CDR2 from the germline V gene are SNHLY and FYNNEI. The J segment lost 1 base and the V segment lost 8 bases, leaving 6 bases of the junction unmatched. The CDR3 sequence is 14 residues long.